One sample yielded the 18 T cell receptor beta chains listed below, sequenced in a study of cytomegalovirus exposure and HLA in healthy donors. The PCR contained 60 Vbeta and 13 Jbeta primers. Produced via immunoSEQ multiplex PCR; TCRdb's table is partial and in-frame only. The data show more than 70,000 clones, 77% seen once. Specimen: PBMCs. All receptors come from a man in his fifties or sixties in good health and CMV-seropositive.

This rearrangement joins TRBV10-1 to TRBJ2-3; D remains unclear. CDR1 and CDR2 (germline): WNHNN, SYGVQD (reference sequence). Trimming left V 0 bases short and J 3 bases short, with 7 bases between. CDR3 length: 14 residues. The CDR3 sequence is CASSESTGTDTQYF. CDR3 sequence (DNA): TGCGCCAGCAGTGAGTCTACCGGGACAGATACGCAGTATTTT.

The CDR3 bases are TGTGCCAGCAGCTTCCCGGGACAGGGGAACAATGAGCAGTTCTTC. Amino acid sequence: CASSFPGQGNNEQFF. The chain uses TRBV28 and TRBJ2-1; 10 bases agree with TRBD1. V shed 6 bases, J shed 5 bases, and the junction held 7 bases outside the gene matches. Germline lookup yields CDR1 MDHEN and CDR2 SYDVKM. CDR3 length: 15 residues.

The chain combines TRBV7-9 with TRBJ1-5; D call uncertain. V was clipped by 5 bases and J by 0 bases, with 8 bases between them. The CDR3 has 14 residues. Per germline, CDR1 SEHNR and CDR2 FQNEAQ (reference sequence). The CDR3, as DNA: TGTGCCAGCAGCCGCACAGATAGCAATCAGCCCCAGCATTTT. It specifies CASSRTDSNQPQHF. The full variable domain, completed using reference TRBV7-9 and TRBJ1-5, is DTGVSQNPRHKITKRGQNVTFRCDPISEHNRLYWYRQTLGQGPEFLTYFQNEAQLEKSRLLSDRFSAERPKGSFSTLEIQRTEQGDSAMYLCASSRTDSNQPQHFGDGTRLSIL.

The chain links TRBV2 to TRBJ1-5; maybe TRBD1 (6 bases). Germline lookup yields CDR1 SNHLY and CDR2 FYNNEI. With 2 bases removed from V and 7 bases from J, the gap between germline ends came to 12 bases. The CDR3 loop spans 14 amino acids. CDR3 in amino acids: CASSESGGGQPQHF. The CDR3 DNA follows: TGTGCCAGCAGTGAATCGGGGGGCGGCCAGCCCCAGCATTTT.

The chain has TRBV11-3 and TRBJ2-1; TRBD2 might be the D (6 bases). Trimming removed 5 bases at V and 0 bases at J, with 14 bases between. The CDR3 is made up of 16 amino acids. CDR1 is SGHNT, CDR2 YENEEA, per germline. The DNA for the CDR3 is TGTGCCAGCAGCATACAAAGCGGGCCCTCCTACAATGAGCAGTTCTTC. Translated, it gives CASSIQSGPSYNEQFF.

Comments on this clone: Sequence at one end of the junction differs from germline and may be a read error. The rearrangement links TRBV19 to TRBJ2-4; 8 bases align to TRBD1. CDR3 length: 14 amino acids. CDR1 LNHDA and CDR2 SQIVND come from the germline V gene (reference sequence). CDR3 sequence reads: CASSPGTGANSQYF. CDR3 DNA sequence: TGTGCCAGTAGCCCCGGGACAGGAGCCAACAGTCAGTACTTC.

The chain employs TRBV10-1 and TRBJ1-1, with 7 bases fitting TRBD1. The CDR3 consists of 14 residues. Germline V gene data show CDR1 as WNHNN and CDR2 as SYGVQD (reference sequence). V lost 4 bases and J lost 1; bases outside the gene matches: 3. The CDR3 protein is CASSGGQRNTEAFF. The CDR3 bases are TGCGCCAGCAGTGGGGGACAGAGGAACACTGAAGCTTTCTTT.

V gene TRBV7-2 combines with J gene TRBJ2-3, with 7 bases aligning to TRBD2. The germline gives CDR1 SGHTA, CDR2 FQGNSA. Losses at the gene ends were 4 bases for V and 7 bases for J; bases not matched to a gene: 14. This CDR3 spans 16 amino acids. CDR3 loop: CASSSQGTGGMNTQYF. In nucleotides, the CDR3 is TGTGCCAGCAGCTCCCAGGGAACGGGAGGAATGAATACGCAGTATTTT. The full variable domain, with the rest looked up from reference TRBV7-2 and TRBJ2-3, is GAGVSQSPSNKVTEKGKDVELRCDPISGHTALYWYRQSLGQGLEFLIYFQGNSAPDKSGLPSDRFSAERTGGSVSTLTIQRTQQEDSAVYLCASSSQGTGGMNTQYFGPGTRLTVL.

The chain recombines TRBV4-1 with TRBJ2-3; TRBD1 might be the D (5 bases). From germline, CDR1 is MGHRA and CDR2 YSYEKL. The CDR3 runs to 16 residues. The ends were cut back, 1 base at V and 6 bases at J, with 17 bases in the middle. The DNA for the CDR3 is TGCGCCAGCAGCCAAGGTCGCTATAGCAGGGCGGATACGCAGTATTTT. As protein: CASSQGRYSRADTQYF.

V is TRBV7-9 and J is TRBJ2-2; D gene uncertain. With 3 bases removed from V and 1 base from J, the gap between germline ends came to 9 bases. The CDR3 runs to 15 residues. Germline V gene lookup returns CDR1 SEHNR and CDR2 FQNEAQ (reference sequence). CDR3 amino acids: CASSFLLMNTGELFF. The CDR3 nucleotides are TGTGCCAGCAGCTTTTTACTGATGAACACCGGGGAGCTGTTTTTT.

This sequence joins TRBV7-2 and TRBJ2-7, with 8 bases that match TRBD2. Trimming cost V 5 bases and J 2 bases; bases outside gene matches: 8. This CDR3 region has 15 residues. From germline, CDR1 is SGHTA and CDR2 FQGNSA. The CDR3 DNA reads as TGTGCCAGCAGCCTCTTAGCGGGATCAACCTACGAGCAGTACTTC. It translates to CASSLLAGSTYEQYF.

This chain connects TRBV5-1 to TRBJ1-1; the match to TRBD1 covers 8 bases. The length of the CDR3 is 12 residues. V was pared by 9 bases and J by 5 bases, with 6 bases of the junction left unmatched. Germline-derived CDR1 and CDR2 are SGHRS and YFSETQ. Here the CDR3 reads CAKRTGRTEAFF. The CDR3 nucleotides are TGCGCCAAAAGGACAGGGAGGACTGAAGCTTTCTTT.

The chain links TRBV9 to TRBJ1-1; no clear D. The V end was cut by 2 bases, the J end by 1 base, with 6 bases between. CDR3 length: 13 amino acids. Germline CDR1 reads SGDLS; CDR2 reads YYNGEE. CDR3 sequence reads: CASSVLKNTEAFF. As DNA, the CDR3 is TGTGCCAGCAGCGTTCTAAAGAACACTGAAGCTTTCTTT.

This clone was picked up a small number of times. The CDR3 region is CASSFLAGGTDTQYF. CDR3 sequence (DNA): TGCGCCAGCAGCTTTCTAGCGGGCGGCACAGATACGCAGTATTTT. The rearrangement uses TRBV5-1 and TRBJ2-3, with 8 positions matching TRBD2. V shed 2 bases and J 1 base; nucleotides not matched to a gene: 3. The CDR3 totals 15 residues. CDR1 is SGHRS and CDR2 is YFSETQ in the germline V gene.

The CDR3 nucleotides are TGTGCCAGCAGCTTTAAAACAGGGTTTGGCTACACCTTC. Translating it yields CASSFKTGFGYTF. The V call is TRBV7-2, the J call TRBJ1-2, with D tentatively TRBD1 (6 bases). With 3 bases removed from V and 7 bases from J, the gap between germline ends came to 12 bases. Germline CDR1 SGHTA, CDR2 FQGNSA. The CDR3 is made up of 13 amino acids.

Only a few counts were recorded for this clone. The rearrangement joins TRBV7-3 to TRBJ2-1; D possibly corresponds to TRBD2 (6 bases). V was pared by 7 bases and J by 13 bases, with 32 bases between. From germline, CDR1 is SGHTA and CDR2 FQGTGA. The CDR3 contains 17 residues. The CDR3 reads CASTPGGFAIGAPGQFF. The CDR3 coding sequence is TGTGCCAGCACCCCAGGAGGGTTCGCAATCGGGGCCCCAGGCCAGTTCTTC.

This chain uses TRBV19 with TRBJ1-1; TRBD1 agrees at 8 bases. The CDR3 length is 14 residues. The V and J ends lost 4 bases and 7 bases, in that order; junction bases with no gene match: 8. Per the germline V gene, CDR1 is LNHDA and CDR2 is SQIVND (reference sequence). CDR3 sequence reads: CASSTSRGLSEAFF. In DNA form, the CDR3 reads TGTGCCAGTAGTACCAGCAGGGGGCTTAGTGAAGCTTTCTTT.

For the CDR3, the DNA is TGCGCCAGCAGCTTGACCGGACAGGGCAATGAGCAGTTCTTC. This codes for CASSLTGQGNEQFF. The rearrangement uses TRBV5-1 and TRBJ2-1; 8 nucleotides agree with TRBD1. J gave up 6 bases and V 1 base, and 3 bases lay outside the gene matches. Germline CDR1 SGHRS, CDR2 YFSETQ. This CDR3 contains 14 residues.